This entry lists 30 T cell receptor beta chains sequenced from one sample in a study of blood T cell repertoires in COVID-19. Assay used: immunoSEQ multiplex PCR; TCRdb lists only in-frame clones, some missing. The sample holds roughly 330,000 clones; roughly 87% are singletons and the top ten take approximately 5%. The sample was PBMCs or T cells enriched from blood (not recorded which). These receptors were taken from a woman in her thirties who had recovered from COVID-19.

This chain joins TRBV4-1 and TRBJ2-1; 7 bases align to TRBD2. V was pared by 2 bases and J by 12 bases, with 7 bases of the junction left unmatched. The CDR3 length is 13 residues. Germline loops: CDR1 MGHRA, CDR2 YSYEKL. CDR3 sequence: CASSQTGLSWQFF. The CDR3 nucleotides are TGCGCCAGCAGCCAAACGGGACTATCCTGGCAGTTCTTC.

This chain joins TRBV5-8 and TRBJ1-1; perhaps TRBD1 as D (6 bases). The germline CDR1 and CDR2 sequences are SGHTS and YDEGEE. Deletions cut 6 bases from V and 7 bases from J, with 13 bases between. This CDR3 region has 12 residues. As DNA, the CDR3 is TGTGCCAGCACCCCGGACAGCCTTGAAGCTTTCTTT. Its protein is CASTPDSLEAFF.

The chain links TRBV27 to TRBJ1-5; 7 bases agree with TRBD1. The CDR3 covers 16 residues. V lost 2 bases to trimming and J lost 0 bases; unmatched junction nucleotides: 4. Germline assignment: CDR1 MNHEY and CDR2 SMNVEV (reference sequence). CDR3 sequence (DNA): TGTGCCAGCAGTTTAAGACAGGGCCCTAGCAATCAGCCCCAGCATTTT. It specifies CASSLRQGPSNQPQHF.

The chain carries TRBV6-5 and TRBJ1-4; possible D gene TRBD1, 6 bases. This CDR3 region has 16 residues. Germline CDR1 is MNHEY and CDR2 is SVGAGI. The V end was cut by 1 base, the J end by 6 bases, with 15 bases between. This CDR3 is CASSYLPLDRYEKLFF. CDR3 in DNA: TGTGCCAGCAGTTACTTGCCCCTGGACAGATATGAAAAACTGTTTTTT.

V usage is TRBV6-5 and J usage is TRBJ2-3; D gene ambiguous. Trimming cost V 1 base and J 0 bases, with 11 bases left between them. This CDR3 has 16 amino acids. Germline values: CDR1 MNHEY, CDR2 SVGAGI. CDR3 sequence (DNA): TGTGCCAGCAGTTACTACCGCGGTACTAGCACAGATACGCAGTATTTT. Amino acids: CASSYYRGTSTDTQYF.

The chain employs TRBV7-2 and TRBJ1-6; 7 positions match TRBD1. The CDR3 sequence is 16 residues long. V lost 5 bases and J lost 7; bases outside the gene matches: 11. Germline-derived CDR1 and CDR2 are SGHTA and FQGNSA. The CDR3, as DNA: TGTGCCAGCAGCCCAACCGACAGGGCGGTGAATTCACCCCTCCACTTT. It translates to CASSPTDRAVNSPLHF.

This chain links TRBV3-1 (or the pseudogene TRBV3-2) with TRBJ1-2; D possibly corresponds to TRBD1 (6 bases). The CDR3 extends over 16 amino acids. With 4 bases removed from V and 9 bases from J, the gap between germline ends came to 24 bases. Looked up from germline, CDR1 is LGHDT and CDR2 is YNNKEL (reference sequence). The CDR3 sequence is CASSLGGDTSQVSYTF. CDR3 in DNA: TGTGCCAGCAGCCTAGGGGGGGACACCTCTCAGGTTAGCTACACCTTC.

The V and J genes are TRBV7-6 and TRBJ1-1, with TRBD1 identical over 10 bases. CDR3 length: 16 amino acids. CDR1 is SGHVS, CDR2 FNYEAQ, per germline. The trim removed 1 base at V and 5 bases at J, leaving 7 bases unmatched. The CDR3: CASSLVGQGGETEAFF. As DNA, the CDR3 is TGTGCCAGCAGCTTAGTAGGACAGGGGGGCGAAACTGAAGCTTTCTTT.

The rearrangement links TRBV7-2 to TRBJ1-1, with a possible D match to TRBD1 (5 bases). The CDR3 is 15 residues long. Trimming took 7 bases from V and 4 from J, leaving 19 bases between them. CDR1 is SGHTA, CDR2 FQGNSA, per germline. Here the CDR3 reads CASILRVTGGTEAFF. DNA of the CDR3: TGTGCCAGCATCCTTAGGGTTACCGGGGGCACTGAAGCTTTCTTT.

This chain uses TRBV29-1 with TRBJ1-1, with 9 positions matching TRBD1. V dropped 7 bases and J dropped 4; count of bases not matched to a gene: 4. CDR1 and CDR2 (germline): SQVTM, ANQGSEA. The CDR3 is 12 amino acids. CDR3 nucleotides: TGCAGCGGACAGGGGGTAGGCACTGAAGCTTTCTTT. Its translation is CSGQGVGTEAFF.

V is TRBV6-4 and J is TRBJ1-5; D ambiguous. This CDR3 region has 14 residues. V lost 4 bases and J 4 bases, leaving 11 bases between the germline ends. Per the germline V gene, CDR1 is MRHNA and CDR2 is SNTAGT. CDR3 sequence reads: CASSVGVGNQPQHF. The CDR3 nucleotides are TGTGCCAGCAGTGTCGGGGTGGGGAATCAGCCCCAGCATTTT.

Only one count was recorded for this clone. The rearrangement uses TRBV27 and TRBJ2-1, with 8 bases matching TRBD2. The CDR3 covers 17 residues. V was pared by 5 bases and J by 2 bases, with 11 bases of the junction left unmatched. CDR1 is MNHEY and CDR2 is SMNVEV in the germline V gene (reference sequence). CDR3 sequence: CASSPSGGPNTYNEQFF. As DNA, the CDR3 is TGTGCCAGCAGTCCCAGCGGGGGACCCAACACCTACAATGAGCAGTTCTTC.

The chain uses TRBV5-1 and TRBJ1-3; 9 bases match TRBD1. The CDR3 consists of 17 residues. The V segment lost 2 bases and the J segment 0 bases; nucleotides outside the gene matches: 6. CDR1 and CDR2 from the germline V gene are SGHRS and YFSETQ. CDR3 loop: CASSFTGQGLSGNTIYF. The CDR3 DNA sequence: TGCGCCAGCAGCTTTACTGGACAGGGGCTCTCTGGAAACACCATATATTTT.

J is TRBJ1-1 and V is TRBV19; TRBD1 agrees at 7 bases. Germline V gene sequence: CDR1 LNHDA, CDR2 SQIVND (reference sequence). With 10 bases clipped from V and 8 bases from J, the junction kept 16 bases outside the gene matches. The CDR3 runs to 14 residues. The CDR3 nucleotides are TGTGCCACCGCCACCCCGGGCCCAGGGGGGGAAGCTTTCTTT. This encodes CATATPGPGGEAFF.

The J gene is TRBJ1-3, the V gene TRBV2; D is unclear. The CDR3 consists of 16 residues. CDR1 is SNHLY and CDR2 is FYNNEI in the germline V gene. V lost 3 bases to trimming and J lost 0 bases, with 12 bases between them. The CDR3 region is CASSDTLADSGNTIYF. CDR3 in DNA: TGTGCCAGCAGTGATACTCTTGCCGACTCTGGAAACACCATATATTTT.

This sequence joins TRBV12-3 or TRBV12-4 and TRBJ2-3; D call uncertain. CDR3 length equals 13 residues. V was trimmed by 0 bases and J by 4 bases, leaving 5 bases between them. The CDR3 reads CASSLARSDTQYF. The CDR3 bases are TGTGCCAGCAGTTTAGCGAGGTCAGATACGCAGTATTTT.

A single count supports this clone. V usage is TRBV18 and J usage is TRBJ2-5, with 9 bases that match TRBD1. This CDR3 has 13 residues. CDR1 is KGHSH, CDR2 LQKENI, per germline. V shed 8 bases and J 5 bases; nucleotides not matched to a gene: 6. DNA for the CDR3: TGTGCCAGCGCACAGGGGGCCTCGGAGACCCAGTACTTC. It is translated as CASAQGASETQYF. Supplemented by reference TRBV18 and TRBJ2-5, the full variable domain reads NAGVMQNPRHLVRRRGQEARLRCSPMKGHSHVYWYRQLPEEGLKFMVYLQKENIIDESGMPKERFSAEFPKEGPSILRIQQVVRGDSAAYFCASAQGASETQYFGPGTRLLVL.

This sequence joins TRBV7-3 and TRBJ2-1; no firm D call. Germline V gene data show CDR1 as SGHTA and CDR2 as FQGTGA. CDR3 length: 15 residues. V lost 2 bases and J 2 bases, leaving 10 bases between the germline ends. CDR3 in amino acids: CASSLFPEPYNEQFF. In DNA, the CDR3 is TGTGCCAGCAGCTTATTTCCCGAGCCCTACAATGAGCAGTTCTTC.

The rearrangement joins TRBV4-1 to TRBJ2-1, with 12 bases aligning to TRBD2. The length of the CDR3 is 16 residues. Germline assignment: CDR1 MGHRA and CDR2 YSYEKL. Trimming took 2 bases from V and 3 from J; bases not matched to a gene: 2. CDR3 sequence (DNA): TGCGCCAGCAGCCAAAAACTAGCGGGGGGCTACAATGAGCAGTTCTTC. The encoded protein is CASSQKLAGGYNEQFF.

This chain connects TRBV30 to TRBJ1-5, with D possibly TRBD1 on 6 matching bases. The V end lost 2 bases, the J end lost 9 bases, and 20 bases lay between the germline ends. This CDR3 is built from 15 residues. The V gene's germline CDR1 is GTSNPN and CDR2 SVGIG (reference sequence). CDR3: CAWSPQGTTIRPQHF. In DNA form, the CDR3 reads TGTGCCTGGAGTCCTCAGGGGACAACAATACGGCCCCAGCATTTT.

V usage is TRBV6-5 and J usage is TRBJ2-1, with a weak D call TRBD2 (6 bases). Germline-derived CDR1 and CDR2 are MNHEY and SVGAGI. CDR3 length equals 15 residues. Deletions cut 0 bases from V and 1 base from J, with 7 bases between. The CDR3 loop is CASSYSGGSYNEQFF. The CDR3 bases are TGTGCCAGCAGTTACTCCGGGGGTTCCTACAATGAGCAGTTCTTC.

Concerning this clone: The identical CDR3 is also encoded by other nucleotide sequences in the sample. This sequence joins TRBV30 and TRBJ1-1; possible D gene TRBD1, 6 bases. CDR1 and CDR2 (germline): GTSNPN, SVGIG (reference sequence). The CDR3 runs to 14 residues. The V end was cut by 1 base, the J end by 4 bases, with 13 bases between. The CDR3 nucleotides are TGTGCCTGGAGTGCGGGGGGCGCGGGCACTGAAGCTTTCTTT. This codes for CAWSAGGAGTEAFF.

The genes are TRBV30 and TRBJ1-5; 11 bases are a match to TRBD1. V was clipped by 3 bases and J by 1 base; unmatched bases: 8. The CDR3 extends over 17 amino acids. Germline CDR1 GTSNPN, CDR2 SVGIG (reference sequence). The CDR3 is CAWRARTGGWSNQPQHF. DNA of the CDR3: TGTGCCTGGAGGGCCAGGACAGGGGGCTGGAGCAATCAGCCCCAGCATTTT.

J is TRBJ1-2 and V is TRBV27; 10 bases fit TRBD1. This CDR3 comprises 18 residues. Trimming took 4 bases from V and 4 from J; bases not matched to a gene: 15. Germline loops: CDR1 MNHEY, CDR2 SMNVEV (reference sequence). CDR3 bases: TGTGCCAGCAGTTCCGTGACAGGGGGCGCGGGTCTGGGCTATGGCTACACCTTC. Translation: CASSSVTGGAGLGYGYTF.

To note about this clone: Distinct nucleotide sequences in the sample also encode this CDR3. CDR3: CASSPTGTEAFF. CDR3 coding DNA: TGTGCCAGCTCACCAACAGGGACTGAAGCTTTCTTT. J is TRBJ1-1 and V is TRBV18; perhaps TRBD1 as D (6 bases). Trimming stripped 2 bases from V and 5 bases from J, with 6 bases between. This CDR3 region has 12 residues. Germline V gene data show CDR1 as KGHSH and CDR2 as LQKENI. Variable domain in full (rest from reference TRBV18 and TRBJ1-1): NAGVMQNPRHLVRRRGQEARLRCSPMKGHSHVYWYRQLPEEGLKFMVYLQKENIIDESGMPKERFSAEFPKEGPSILRIQQVVRGDSAAYFCASSPTGTEAFFGQGTRLTVV.

The rearrangement links TRBV7-9 to TRBJ1-2, with no clear D. Looked up from germline, CDR1 is SEHNR and CDR2 is FQNEAQ (reference sequence). The CDR3 has 13 residues. Deletions cut 1 base from V and 6 bases from J, with 9 bases between. The CDR3 DNA follows: TGTGCCAGCAGCTTAGACTCGAGGGATGGCTACACCTTC. Protein product: CASSLDSRDGYTF.

This chain links TRBV27 with TRBJ1-5, with 7 bases aligning to TRBD1. The V gene end was trimmed by 6 bases and the J gene end by 6 bases; junction bases not matched to a gene: 8. The germline V gene has CDR1 MNHEY and CDR2 SMNVEV (reference sequence). The CDR3 loop spans 14 amino acids. CDR3 loop: CASSLNRGGQPQHF. The CDR3 DNA sequence: TGTGCCAGCAGCTTAAACAGGGGCGGTCAGCCCCAGCATTTT.

The genes are TRBV13 and TRBJ2-5; 7 bases are a match to TRBD1. In germline, CDR1 is PRHDT, CDR2 FYEKMQ (reference sequence). V trimming: 5 bases; J trimming: 4 bases; junction bases outside the gene matches: 10. The CDR3 consists of 15 residues. DNA of the CDR3: TGTGCCAGCAGCCCTCGGACAGGCACAGGAGAGACCCAGTACTTC. Residues: CASSPRTGTGETQYF.

The rearrangement links TRBV27 to TRBJ2-7, with TRBD2 as a possible D gene (6 bases). This CDR3 is 17 amino acids long. The germline V gene encodes CDR1 MNHEY and CDR2 SMNVEV (reference sequence). The V and J ends lost 0 bases and 0 bases respectively, with 15 bases between them. The CDR3 region is CASSLSKRGESSYEQYF. The CDR3 nucleotides read TGTGCCAGCAGTTTATCGAAGCGCGGGGAAAGCTCCTACGAGCAGTACTTC.

A note on this clone: Distinct nucleotide sequences in the sample also encode this CDR3. CDR3 amino acids: CASSSRGGLNTEAFF. The CDR3 coding sequence is TGTGCCAGCAGCTCCCGTGGAGGACTGAACACTGAAGCTTTCTTT. This rearrangement joins TRBV7-2 to TRBJ1-1; D gene unclear. The V gene's germline CDR1 is SGHTA and CDR2 FQGNSA. V was cut by 4 bases and J by 0 bases, with 12 bases left in between. The CDR3 length is 15 residues.